This entry describes one T cell receptor (beta chain). Its antigen is still unknown. Losses at the gene ends were 8 bases for V and 7 bases for J; bases not matched to a gene: 4. The V gene's germline CDR1 is MNHEY and CDR2 SMNVEV (reference sequence). The CDR3 contains 12 residues. 13 Jbeta primers and 60 Vbeta primers were used for the PCR. The method was immunoSEQ multiplex PCR; TCRdb's version includes in-frame clones alone and lacks a portion of them. Its clone listing holds 70,000 to 90,000 clones. The data stem from a study of cytomegalovirus exposure and HLA in healthy donors. The study's findings and limits: Some V segments could not be told apart, so they were left out, TRBV6-2 and TRBV6-3 among them.

This receptor was taken from a man younger than 35 in good health and CMV-seropositive. Sequenced sample: PBMCs. This chain joins TRBV27 and TRBJ1-1, with 10 bases lining up with TRBD1. The CDR3 DNA follows: TGTGCCAGCCGGGACAGGGGTGGTGAAGCTTTCTTT. It is translated as CASRDRGGEAFF.